This T cell receptor beta chain was retrieved from a study of human T cells and chemical hapten exposure (dated by TCRdb to the early 2020s). Context from the whole study: For sensitization, 2% DPC in acetone was applied to a 2 cm by 2 cm area of upper inner arm skin. Throughout the study period of roughly five months, patients also received therapeutic DPC doses to the scalp every week. Patch testing on the upper back used Finn chambers containing 0.01% DPC, with scoring done after 6 days according to International Contact Dermatitis Research Group standards. Approximately 28 alopecia patients provided blood for TCR sequencing at one to four time points (pre-sensitization, 2, 6 and 24 weeks). Peripheral blood TCR repertoire changes were tracked in vivo in alopecia patients during primary and secondary sensitization to the hapten diphenylcyclopropenone (DPC). Blood samples were taken from patients before sensitization (week 0) and then at 2, 6 and about 24 weeks after DPC sensitization. Most of the patients in the cohort were female, and the cohort covered alopecia areata with under or over 50% scalp involvement, alopecia totalis and alopecia universalis. Libraries were pooled for sequencing, and per-sample TCR yields varied mainly because of small differences in library volumes within the pool.

Libraries came from RACE. The reads were generated on a NextSeq 500. During library preparation, unique molecular identifiers were attached to individual cDNA molecules so that TCRs could be counted quantitatively and reproducibly. Both TCR alpha and TCR beta chains were sequenced from each blood RNA sample. Under the source paper's analysis protocol: The median number of TCRs per sample was some 100,000, ranging from roughly 23,224 to 690,600. V, J and CDR3 annotation of the TCR reads was carried out using the Decombinator software suite. For the PS versus PT1 abundance plots, all samples were subsampled to the same number of TCRs (28,000). Expanded TCRs were defined as absent before sensitization and observed at least eight times at the 2-week time point. In-frame beta chains were kept once TCRdb had trimmed the public reads at Q25 with fastp and called clones with MiXCR. Every entry covers one CDR3 protein and lists the most common genes and DNA from its rows. V and J calls and clone size were set by TCRdb, not the authors. This sample comprises some 120,000 distinct CDR3 sequences, around 10% of them detected only once. Jointly, the top ten make up 1.2% to 1.5% of the sample.

The germline V gene supplies CDR1 MNHEY and CDR2 SVGAGI. The CDR3 holds 18 amino acids from the cysteine to the phenylalanine. Just CDR3 DNA is preserved here, 54 bases in frame from base 1. For this chain, trimming is 2 bases at the V end and 5 bases at the J end, and the number of junction bases without a gene match is 7. What the authors observed across the whole study: Significantly more large CDR3 similarity clusters were formed by expanded TCRs than by pre-sensitization or healthy control sets, consistent with antigen-driven responses. DPC sensitization did not change how many TCRs were above 1 in 1000 frequency, and no evidence was found of alterations in global repertoire structure. Because all patients had alopecia, a presumed autoimmune disease, the immune response of the patients might differ from that of healthy individuals. The number of PT1 expanded TCRs positively correlated with patch test score, significant at thresholds 8, 16 and 32 but not 4. After repeated subsampling, the strength of the expansion versus patch-test correlation and the threshold at which it became significant changed.

According to the study, the label for this sample's time point signals: patch test 1, 2 weeks after DPC sensitization. In the paper's terms, the treatment or condition label means: therapeutic diphenylcyclopropenone sensitization with weekly scalp DPC. At every patch-test visit, the blood draw took place before the patch test was put on. Patients were considered eligible if aged 18 to 70, diagnosed with alopecia and deemed suitable for DPC therapy, and patients were excluded if pregnant. Total RNA was isolated from unfractionated whole blood collected in Tempus Blood RNA tubes. Details on this clonotype: It lacks a known antigen. No much larger clone is present one base from it, and per-base qualities are unavailable.

The TCR was taken from a woman between 50 and 59 years old with alopecia areata. Some clones in this sample may be carry-over from other donors' samples. The chain was built from TRBV6-5 and TRBJ2-2, and 14 junction bases match TRBD2. Source: whole blood, taken in connection with sensitization to the hapten diphenylcyclopropenone (DPC). This receptor carries the CDR3 CASSYTGLAGVRTGELFF. The nucleotide sequence is TGTGCCAGCAGTTACACGGGACTAGCGGGAGTTAGAACCGGGGAGCTGTTTTTT.